These T cell receptor beta chains were read from a single sample in a study of vaccination effects on CD4 cells after COVID-19. No antigens are known for them. Assay: immunoSEQ multiplex PCR; the TCRdb copy retains only in-frame clones and omits some. Of around 22,000 clones listed, roughly four fifths were seen once; the top ten hold around 10%. This specimen consisted of CD4+ T cells from PBMCs cultured with HCoV-229E spike peptides, obtained after COVID-19 vaccination. These receptors originate from a human donor who received a COVID-19 vaccine. Each CDR3 is given with its conserved first and last residue. The D gene is left open where the match is weak. Some rows mark clone size as missing; the rest say once, few, many or name a class of expanded clone.

TRBV11-3	.	TRBJ2-2	few	CASSLERGGSQWVTGELFF	TGTGCCAGCAGCTTAGAGCGAGGCGGAAGTCAGTGGGTGACCGGGGAGCTGTTTTTT
TRBV3-1/TRBV3-2	.	TRBJ1-5	.	CASSRPGYQPQHF	TGTGCCAGCAGCCGCCCTGGGTATCAGCCCCAGCATTTT
TRBV6-4	.	TRBJ2-6	.	CASSDSRGGANVLTF	TGTGCCAGCAGTGACTCGAGGGGTGGGGCCAACGTCCTGACTTTC
TRBV18	.	TRBJ2-5	.	CASSPGWLATEGQETQYF	TGTGCCAGCTCACCAGGGTGGCTAGCGACGGAGGGACAAGAGACCCAGTACTTC
TRBV13	TRBD2	TRBJ2-1	.	CASSLGTSGRRDEQFF	TGTGCCAGCAGCTTAGGAACTAGCGGGAGAAGGGATGAGCAGTTCTTC
TRBV6-1	TRBD1	TRBJ2-5	.	CASSGLSGTGVGETQYF	TGTGCCAGCAGTGGTCTCTCTGGGACAGGGGTTGGAGAGACCCAGTACTTC
TRBV10-1	.	TRBJ2-1	.	CASSLQGGNEQFF	TGCGCCAGCAGCCTACAGGGAGGCAATGAGCAGTTCTTC
TRBV9	.	TRBJ2-7	.	CASSTTPFGGEGDEQYF	TGTGCCAGCAGCACGACCCCTTTCGGGGGAGAGGGGGACGAGCAGTACTTC
TRBV11-2	.	TRBJ1-1	.	CASSLELTGTEAFF	TGTGCCAGCAGCTTAGAGTTAACAGGCACTGAAGCTTTCTTT
TRBV11-2	.	TRBJ2-5	.	CASSEIGAYQETQYF	TGTGCCAGCAGTGAGATCGGGGCCTACCAAGAGACCCAGTACTTC
TRBV27	.	TRBJ2-6	.	CASSLFAGANVLTF	TGTGCCAGCAGTTTATTCGCTGGGGCCAACGTCCTGACTTTC
TRBV12-3/TRBV12-4	.	TRBJ1-1	few	CASSLGETEAFF	TGTGCCAGCAGTTTGGGAGAGACTGAAGCTTTCTTT
TRBV18	TRBD2	TRBJ2-3	.	CASSPPGTSGRPDTQYF	TGTGCCAGCTCACCCCCTGGGACTAGCGGGAGACCGGATACGCAGTATTTT
TRBV5-1	TRBD1	TRBJ2-7	.	CASSPTGTGGYEQYF	TGCGCCAGCAGCCCAACCGGGACAGGGGGTTACGAGCAGTACTTC
TRBV12-3/TRBV12-4	.	TRBJ1-2	.	CASSSGEYGYTF	TGTGCCAGCAGTTCCGGGGAATATGGCTACACCTTC
TRBV7-2	TRBD2	TRBJ2-1	.	CASSLSSGRGDEQFF	TGTGCCAGCAGCTTGTCTAGCGGGAGAGGGGATGAGCAGTTCTTC
TRBV10-1	TRBD2	TRBJ2-1	.	CASRPGTSGEKREFF	TGCGCCAGCAGACCCGGGACTAGCGGGGAAAAAAGAGAGTTCTTC